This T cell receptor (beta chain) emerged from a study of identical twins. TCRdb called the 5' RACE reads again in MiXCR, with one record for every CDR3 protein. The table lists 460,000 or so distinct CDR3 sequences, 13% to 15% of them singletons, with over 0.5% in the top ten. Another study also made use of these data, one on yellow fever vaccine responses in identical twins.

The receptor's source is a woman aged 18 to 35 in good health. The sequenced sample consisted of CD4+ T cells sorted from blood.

In nucleotides, the CDR3 is TGCAGTGCCCTAACGGACAGGGTGGGATACGAGCAGTACTTC. This encodes CSALTDRVGYEQYF. The rearrangement joins TRBV20-1 to TRBJ2-7; 8 positions match TRBD1. The V segment lost 6 bases and the J segment 4 bases; nucleotides outside the gene matches: 11. The CDR3 has 14 amino acids. Germline lookup yields CDR1 DFQATT and CDR2 SNEGSKA (reference sequence).